This T cell receptor (beta chain) was identified in a study of cytomegalovirus exposure and HLA in healthy donors. Across the whole study: As released early, the data held about 85 million unique TCRs from HLA-typed donors. Ancestry clustering placed about four fifths of approximately 420 genotyped donors in the Caucasian-associated cluster.

Remarks on this clone: Its target is not known.

The J segment lost 2 bases and the V segment lost 3 bases, leaving 2 bases of the junction unmatched. From germline, CDR1 is SGHRS and CDR2 YFSETQ. This CDR3 has 14 residues. The PCR employed 60 Vbeta primers together with 13 Jbeta primers. Generated by immunoSEQ multiplex PCR, the TCRdb table keeps only in-frame clones and is missing some. The table has about 98,000 clones, roughly two thirds seen once; the top ten hold around 2.3%. Broader study findings: It was only CMV serostatus that was available as immune exposure information. What was likely a sequencing artifact was a cluster of highly shared sequence variants.

Sample: PBMCs. This sequence was found in a man aged 45-60 years in good health and CMV-seronegative. The V and J genes are TRBV5-1 and TRBJ2-3; 8 positions match TRBD2. CDR3 sequence: CASSSGGNTDTQYF. Written as DNA, the CDR3 is TGCGCCAGCAGCTCGGGGGGGAACACAGATACGCAGTATTTT.